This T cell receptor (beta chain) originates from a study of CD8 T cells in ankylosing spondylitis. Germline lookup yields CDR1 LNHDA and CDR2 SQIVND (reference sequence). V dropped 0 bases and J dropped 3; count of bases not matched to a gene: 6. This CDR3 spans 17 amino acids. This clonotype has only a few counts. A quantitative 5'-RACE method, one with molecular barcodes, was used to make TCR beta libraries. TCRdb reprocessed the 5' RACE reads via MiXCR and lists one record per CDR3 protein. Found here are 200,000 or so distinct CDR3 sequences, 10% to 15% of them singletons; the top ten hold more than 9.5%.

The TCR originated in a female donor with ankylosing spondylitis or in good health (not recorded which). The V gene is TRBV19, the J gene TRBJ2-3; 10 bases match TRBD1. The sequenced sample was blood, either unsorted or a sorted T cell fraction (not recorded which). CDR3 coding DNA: TGTGCCAGTAGTATAGATGGAGGACAGGGGGGGACAGATACGCAGTATTTT. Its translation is CASSIDGGQGGTDTQYF.